The 24 T cell receptor beta chains presented below share a single source sample, sequenced in a study of cytomegalovirus exposure and HLA in healthy donors. The PCR was carried out with 60 Vbeta primers and 13 Jbeta primers. Assay used: immunoSEQ multiplex PCR; TCRdb lists only in-frame clones, some missing. The table records approximately 150,000 clones, around 80% of them present only once. Input material: PBMCs. These receptors all stem from a woman in her thirties or forties in good health and CMV-seronegative.

This chain connects TRBV7-9 to TRBJ2-1, with D perhaps TRBD1 (5 bases). Germline assignment: CDR1 SEHNR and CDR2 FQNEAQ (reference sequence). The CDR3 has 13 residues. V lost 2 bases to trimming and J lost 7 bases, with 9 bases between them. The CDR3 coding sequence is TGTGCCAGCAGCTTACAGGGTACGAATGAGCAGTTCTTC. Translating gives CASSLQGTNEQFF.

This chain connects TRBV7-2 to TRBJ1-5; D is unclear. This CDR3 is 16 amino acids long. V was trimmed by 1 base and J by 5 bases, leaving 15 bases between them. Germline V gene sequence: CDR1 SGHTA, CDR2 FQGNSA. The CDR3 here is CASSLVSAGPYQPQHF. CDR3 DNA: TGTGCCAGCAGCTTAGTGTCGGCAGGTCCTTATCAGCCCCAGCATTTT.

V gene TRBV2 combines with J gene TRBJ2-3; weak D call: TRBD2 (6 bases). Trimming took 7 bases from V and 6 from J, leaving 14 bases between them. The CDR3 extends over 13 amino acids. From germline, CDR1 is SNHLY and CDR2 FYNNEI. The CDR3 coding sequence is TGTGCCAGCAATAGCGGTCCGGGTGATACGCAGTATTTT. This gives the protein CASNSGPGDTQYF.

The rearrangement joins TRBV18 to TRBJ2-3; 7 bases are a match to TRBD1. The CDR3 consists of 17 residues. With V trimmed by 1 base and J by 5 bases, 12 bases remained unmatched. Per germline, CDR1 KGHSH and CDR2 LQKENI. CDR3 sequence: CASSPRRQTGSVDTQYF. As DNA, the CDR3 is TGTGCCAGCTCACCACGAAGGCAGACAGGGTCAGTAGATACGCAGTATTTT.

The genes are TRBV5-4 and TRBJ2-1; the match to TRBD2 covers 12 bases. The CDR3 contains 16 residues. The V gene end was trimmed by 4 bases and the J gene end by 3 bases; junction bases not matched to a gene: 5. Germline lookup yields CDR1 SGHNT and CDR2 YYREEE (reference sequence). In DNA form, the CDR3 reads TGTGCCAGCAGCGGTGGACTAGCGGGAAACTACAATGAGCAGTTCTTC. This sequence encodes CASSGGLAGNYNEQFF.

CDR3: CASSPQQVSYEQYF. CDR3 DNA sequence: TGTGCCAGCTCACCACAACAGGTATCCTACGAGCAGTACTTC. V usage is TRBV18 and J usage is TRBJ2-7; possible D gene TRBD1, 5 bases. Trimming removed 1 base at V and 1 base at J, with 8 bases between. In germline, CDR1 is KGHSH, CDR2 LQKENI. This CDR3 comprises 14 residues.

The gene calls are TRBV28 and TRBJ2-1; maybe TRBD2 (6 bases). V gave up 7 bases and J gave up 0 bases, with 16 bases separating them. The CDR3 extends over 16 amino acids. The germline V gene has CDR1 MDHEN and CDR2 SYDVKM. In DNA, the CDR3 is TGTGCCAGCAAAATTCCGGGGGTTCCCTCCTACAATGAGCAGTTCTTC. This gives the protein CASKIPGVPSYNEQFF.

This clone was observed a single time. The chain combines TRBV7-9 with TRBJ2-7, with 11 bases aligning to TRBD2. V shed 4 bases, J shed 4 bases, and the junction held 18 bases outside the gene matches. CDR1 SEHNR and CDR2 FQNEAQ come from the germline V gene (reference sequence). This CDR3 region has 19 residues. CDR3 region: CASSSAGTSGSRTPYEQYF. The CDR3 DNA reads as TGTGCCAGCAGCTCGGCCGGGACTAGCGGTTCCCGAACCCCTTACGAGCAGTACTTC.

This clone was picked up a small number of times. The chain combines TRBV25-1 with TRBJ1-1; 7 nucleotides match TRBD1. The ends lost 3 bases at V and 3 bases at J; junction bases unmatched: 7. Germline V gene data show CDR1 as MGHDK and CDR2 as SYGVNS. This CDR3 is 15 amino acids long. CDR3 DNA sequence: TGTGCCAGCAGTGAGGCAGACAGGGCATACACTGAAGCTTTCTTT. Residues: CASSEADRAYTEAFF. The whole variable domain, remainder taken from reference TRBV25-1 and TRBJ1-1, is EADIYQTPRYLVIGTGKKITLECSQTMGHDKMYWYQQDPGMELHLIHYSYGVNSTEKGDLSSESTVSRIRTEHFPLTLESARPSHTSQYLCASSEADRAYTEAFFGQGTRLTVV.

The chain employs TRBV7-9 and TRBJ1-1; weak D call: TRBD1 (5 bases). This CDR3 is 13 amino acids long. The V end lost 3 bases, the J end lost 1 base, and 6 bases lay between the germline ends. Germline CDR1 reads SEHNR; CDR2 reads FQNEAQ (reference sequence). The CDR3 is CASSLTENTEAFF. CDR3 bases: TGTGCCAGCAGCTTGACAGAGAACACTGAAGCTTTCTTT.

This sequence joins TRBV5-6 and TRBJ2-3; 8 bases are shared with TRBD2. Unmatched junction bases numbered 12, after V lost 4 bases and J lost 2 bases. Germline CDR1 reads SGHDT; CDR2 reads YYEEEE. This CDR3 region has 17 residues. The CDR3 region has the DNA TGTGCCAGCAGCGGACGGGGGGGCCCTACTGACACAGATACGCAGTATTTT. Amino acids: CASSGRGGPTDTDTQYF.

The chain couples TRBV6-5 to TRBJ1-1; maybe TRBD1 (5 bases). This CDR3 is 16 amino acids long. CDR1 is MNHEY, CDR2 SVGAGI, per germline. The V and J ends lost 1 base and 4 bases respectively, with 16 bases between them. The CDR3 region has the DNA TGTGCCAGCAGTTACTACGGAGGGGAGAAAGGCACTGAAGCTTTCTTT. It translates to CASSYYGGEKGTEAFF.

This clone was observed a handful of times. The J gene is TRBJ2-1, the V gene TRBV6-4; TRBD2 might be the D (6 bases). V was pared by 4 bases and J by 4 bases, with 14 bases between. Per the germline V gene, CDR1 is MRHNA and CDR2 is SNTAGT. The length of the CDR3 is 15 residues. CDR3 amino acids: CASSVGGETYNEQFF. CDR3 DNA sequence: TGTGCCAGCAGTGTTGGCGGGGAGACTTACAATGAGCAGTTCTTC.

This clone has a single count. V gene TRBV7-9 combines with J gene TRBJ2-3, with D maybe TRBD1 (6 bases). CDR1 is SEHNR, CDR2 FQNEAQ, per germline (reference sequence). CDR3 length: 15 amino acids. The V and J ends lost 5 bases and 1 base respectively, with 13 bases between them. The chain's CDR3 is CASSTTGIGTDTQYF. CDR3 nucleotide sequence: TGTGCCAGCAGCACGACAGGTATTGGCACAGATACGCAGTATTTT.

The rearrangement links TRBV7-9 to TRBJ1-2; D is unclear. The CDR3 has 16 amino acids. Trimming cost V 3 bases and J 6 bases, with 20 bases left between them. CDR1 and CDR2 (germline): SEHNR, FQNEAQ (reference sequence). The CDR3 sequence is CASSFPLIPVTHGYTF. In DNA form, the CDR3 reads TGTGCCAGCAGCTTCCCCCTAATCCCGGTTACCCATGGCTACACCTTC.

This chain links TRBV9 with TRBJ2-3; D not certain. Germline values: CDR1 SGDLS, CDR2 YYNGEE. Trimming left V 4 bases short and J 2 bases short, with 11 bases between. The CDR3 consists of 14 residues. The CDR3 nucleotides read TGTGCCAGCAGCCCAAGCGTTCTCACAGATACGCAGTATTTT. Translation: CASSPSVLTDTQYF.

The chain has TRBV2 and TRBJ2-1; 7 bases agree with TRBD1. There are 12 residues in the CDR3. Per the germline V gene, CDR1 is SNHLY and CDR2 is FYNNEI. The trim removed 7 bases at V and 7 bases at J, leaving 4 bases unmatched. The CDR3 loop is CASNLQGNEQFF. Written as DNA, the CDR3 is TGTGCCAGCAATTTACAGGGGAATGAGCAGTTCTTC.

V usage is TRBV4-3 and J usage is TRBJ2-1; tentative D call: TRBD2 (6 bases). The CDR3 consists of 16 residues. Germline lookup yields CDR1 LGHNA and CDR2 YSLEER. V was trimmed by 0 bases and J by 5 bases, leaving 14 bases between them. CDR3 amino acids: CASSQDAGSPHNEQFF. The CDR3 DNA is TGCGCCAGCAGCCAAGATGCCGGGAGCCCCCACAATGAGCAGTTCTTC.

The chain employs TRBV6-6 and TRBJ2-7; no definite D call. This CDR3 has 11 residues. From germline, CDR1 is MNHNY and CDR2 SVGAGI (reference sequence). Trimming removed 6 bases from V and 2 bases from J, with 5 bases in between. The CDR3 sequence is CASSPTYEQYF. Written as DNA, the CDR3 is TGTGCCAGCAGCCCTACCTACGAGCAGTACTTC.

This clone has only one observation. The chain uses TRBV2 and TRBJ2-3; 10 bases agree with TRBD2. CDR3 length: 15 amino acids. Per germline, CDR1 SNHLY and CDR2 FYNNEI. V trimming: 10 bases; J trimming: 5 bases; junction bases outside the gene matches: 12. DNA for the CDR3: TGTGCCACACCAGGAGCGGGACTAGCGCGAGATACGCAGTATTTT. Protein sequence: CATPGAGLARDTQYF.

This chain links TRBV25-1 with TRBJ1-2; no clear D. Per the germline V gene, CDR1 is MGHDK and CDR2 is SYGVNS. V was pared by 6 bases and J by 2 bases, with 13 bases between. This CDR3 region has 14 residues. CDR3 in amino acids: CASREGGENYGYTF. CDR3 sequence (DNA): TGTGCCAGCAGAGAGGGCGGAGAAAACTATGGCTACACCTTC.

The chain is built from TRBV27 and TRBJ1-3; weak D call: TRBD1 (5 bases). Trimming removed 0 bases from V and 2 bases from J, with 8 bases in between. Germline assignment: CDR1 MNHEY and CDR2 SMNVEV (reference sequence). CDR3 length: 15 amino acids. The CDR3 DNA sequence: TGTGCCAGCAGTTTATCGGGGGGAACTGGAAACACCATATATTTT. It is translated as CASSLSGGTGNTIYF.

This chain connects TRBV19 to TRBJ1-1, with TRBD1 as a possible D gene (6 bases). This CDR3 has 15 residues. Germline CDR1 LNHDA, CDR2 SQIVND (reference sequence). With 6 bases removed from V and 2 bases from J, the gap between germline ends came to 16 bases. CDR3 nucleotides: TGTGCCAGTAGGGGGGCCACCTCAGGAAACACTGAAGCTTTCTTT. This sequence encodes CASRGATSGNTEAFF.

This chain connects TRBV6-1 to TRBJ2-5; perhaps TRBD1 as D (5 bases). This CDR3 spans 12 amino acids. Per the germline V gene, CDR1 is MNHNS and CDR2 is SASEGT. Trimming removed 8 bases at V and 5 bases at J, with 12 bases between. CDR3 region: CASGRAGETQYF. The CDR3 DNA reads TGTGCCAGCGGCAGGGCCGGGGAGACCCAGTACTTC.